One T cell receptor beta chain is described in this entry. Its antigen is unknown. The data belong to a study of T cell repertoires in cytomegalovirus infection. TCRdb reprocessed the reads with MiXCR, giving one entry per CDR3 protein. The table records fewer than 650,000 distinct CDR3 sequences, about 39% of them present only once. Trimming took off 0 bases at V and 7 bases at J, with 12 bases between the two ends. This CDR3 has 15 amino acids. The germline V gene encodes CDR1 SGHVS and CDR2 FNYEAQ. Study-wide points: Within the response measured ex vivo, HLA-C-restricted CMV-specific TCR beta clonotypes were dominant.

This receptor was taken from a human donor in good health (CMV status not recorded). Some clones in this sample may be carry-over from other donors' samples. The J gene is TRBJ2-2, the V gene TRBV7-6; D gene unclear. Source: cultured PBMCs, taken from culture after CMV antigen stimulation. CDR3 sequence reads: CASSLASGRSGELFF. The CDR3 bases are TGTGCCAGCAGCTTAGCATCCGGGCGCAGCGGGGAGCTGTTTTTT.